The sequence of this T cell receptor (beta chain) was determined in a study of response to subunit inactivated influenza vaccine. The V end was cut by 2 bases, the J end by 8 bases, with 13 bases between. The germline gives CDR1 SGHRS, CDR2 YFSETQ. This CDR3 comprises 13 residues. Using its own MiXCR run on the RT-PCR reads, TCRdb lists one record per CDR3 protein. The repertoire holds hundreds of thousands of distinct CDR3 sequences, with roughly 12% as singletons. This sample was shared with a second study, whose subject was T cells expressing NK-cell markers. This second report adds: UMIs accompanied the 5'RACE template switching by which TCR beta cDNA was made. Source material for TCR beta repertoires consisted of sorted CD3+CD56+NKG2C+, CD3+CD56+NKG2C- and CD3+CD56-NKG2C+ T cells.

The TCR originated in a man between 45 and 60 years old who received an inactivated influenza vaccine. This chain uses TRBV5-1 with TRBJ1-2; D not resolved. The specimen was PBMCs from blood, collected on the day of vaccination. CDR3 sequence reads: CASSLPESGGYTF. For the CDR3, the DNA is TGCGCCAGCAGCTTACCGGAGTCCGGCGGCTACACCTTC. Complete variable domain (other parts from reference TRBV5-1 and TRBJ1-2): KAGVTQTPRYLIKTRGQQVTLSCSPISGHRSVSWYQQTPGQGLQFLFEYFSETQRNKGNFPGRFSGRQFSNSRSEMNVSTLELGDSALYLCASSLPESGGYTFGSGTRLTVV.